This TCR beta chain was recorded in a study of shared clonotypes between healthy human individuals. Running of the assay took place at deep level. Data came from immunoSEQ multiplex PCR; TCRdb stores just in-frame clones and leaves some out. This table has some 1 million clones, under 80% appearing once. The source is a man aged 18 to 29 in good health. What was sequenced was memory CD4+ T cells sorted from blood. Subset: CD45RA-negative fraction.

The chain's CDR3 is CASSIDPSNNEQFF. CDR3 in DNA: TGTGCCAGTAGTATAGACCCTTCTAACAATGAGCAGTTCTTC. This chain uses TRBV19 with TRBJ2-1; D is uncertain. The CDR3 covers 14 residues. Germline V lookup: CDR1 LNHDA, CDR2 SQIVND (reference sequence). V lost 0 bases, J lost 5 bases, and 8 bases lay in between.